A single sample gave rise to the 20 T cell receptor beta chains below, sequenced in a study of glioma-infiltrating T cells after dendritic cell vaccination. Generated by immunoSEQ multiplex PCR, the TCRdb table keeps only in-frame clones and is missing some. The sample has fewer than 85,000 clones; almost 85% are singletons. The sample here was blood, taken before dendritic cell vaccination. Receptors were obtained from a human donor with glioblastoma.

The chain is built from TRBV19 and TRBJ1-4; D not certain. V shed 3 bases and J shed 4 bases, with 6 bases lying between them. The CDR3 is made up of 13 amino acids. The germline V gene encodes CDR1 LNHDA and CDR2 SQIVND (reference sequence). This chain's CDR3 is CASSIGHNEKLFF. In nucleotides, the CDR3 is TGTGCCAGTAGTATTGGGCATAATGAAAAACTGTTTTTT.

The CDR3 nucleotides read TGTGCCAGTAGTTTCCGCGTGGGGGGGGAGCAGTACGTC. This sequence encodes CASSFRVGGEQYV. This sequence joins TRBV19 and TRBJ2-7; TRBD2 matches at 7 bases. V shed 5 bases, J shed 7 bases, and the junction held 8 bases outside the gene matches. This CDR3 spans 13 amino acids. Germline V gene data show CDR1 as LNHDA and CDR2 as SQIVND (reference sequence).

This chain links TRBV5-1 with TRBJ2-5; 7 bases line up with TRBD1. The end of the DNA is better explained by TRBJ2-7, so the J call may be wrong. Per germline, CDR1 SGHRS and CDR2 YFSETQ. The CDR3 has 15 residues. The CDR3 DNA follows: TGCGCCAGCAAATGGGACAGTCAAGCCCAGTTCGAGCAGTACTTC. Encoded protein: CASKWDSQAQFEQYF.

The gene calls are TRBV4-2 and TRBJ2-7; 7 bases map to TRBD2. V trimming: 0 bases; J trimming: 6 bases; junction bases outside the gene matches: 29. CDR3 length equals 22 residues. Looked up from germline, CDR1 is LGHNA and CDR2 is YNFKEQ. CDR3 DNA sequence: TGTGCCAGCAGCCAAGATTTACGGAACCGGGGGAGCCGTGGACTAGTCCTTCCCGAGCAGTACTTC. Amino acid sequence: CASSQDLRNRGSRGLVLPEQYF.

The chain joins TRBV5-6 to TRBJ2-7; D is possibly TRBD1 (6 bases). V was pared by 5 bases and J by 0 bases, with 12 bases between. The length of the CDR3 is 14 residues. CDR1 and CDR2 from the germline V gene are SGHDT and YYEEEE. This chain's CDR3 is CASSQGHSSYEQYV. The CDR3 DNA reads TGTGCCAGCAGTCAGGGACATTCCTCCTACGAGCAGTACGTC.

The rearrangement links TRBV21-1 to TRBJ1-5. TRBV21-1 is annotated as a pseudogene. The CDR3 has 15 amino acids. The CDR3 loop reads CASSKAETDNQPQHF. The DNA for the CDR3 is TGTGCCAGCAGCAAAGCAGAGACTGACAATCAGCCCCAGCATTTT.

Written as DNA, the CDR3 is TGTGCCAGCAGTTTACAGGCTTATAGCAATCAGCCCCAGCATTTT. Translated: CASSLQAYSNQPQHF. The chain carries TRBV6-5 and TRBJ1-5; D might be TRBD1 (5 bases). Germline assignment: CDR1 MNHEY and CDR2 SVGAGI. The CDR3 contains 15 residues. Trimming removed 4 bases from V and 0 bases from J, with 10 bases in between.

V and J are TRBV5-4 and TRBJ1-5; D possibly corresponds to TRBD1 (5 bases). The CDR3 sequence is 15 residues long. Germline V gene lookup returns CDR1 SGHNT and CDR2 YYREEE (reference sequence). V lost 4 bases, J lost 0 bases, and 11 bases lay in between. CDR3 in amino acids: CASSRQPYSNQPQHF. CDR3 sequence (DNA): TGTGCCAGCAGCCGACAGCCATATAGCAATCAGCCCCAGCATTTT.

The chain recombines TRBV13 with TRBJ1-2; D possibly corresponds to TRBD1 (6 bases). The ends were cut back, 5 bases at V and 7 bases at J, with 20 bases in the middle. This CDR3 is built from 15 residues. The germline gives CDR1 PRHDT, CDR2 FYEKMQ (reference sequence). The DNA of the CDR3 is TGTGCCAGCAGCCCCGGGCAAGGGGGTTTAGGTGGCTACACCTTC. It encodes CASSPGQGGLGGYTF. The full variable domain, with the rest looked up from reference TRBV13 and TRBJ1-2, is AAGVIQSPRHLIKEKRETATLKCYPIPRHDTVYWYQQGPGQDPQFLISFYEKMQSDKGSIPDRFSAQQFSDYHSELNMSSLELGDSALYFCASSPGQGGLGGYTFGSGTRLTVV.

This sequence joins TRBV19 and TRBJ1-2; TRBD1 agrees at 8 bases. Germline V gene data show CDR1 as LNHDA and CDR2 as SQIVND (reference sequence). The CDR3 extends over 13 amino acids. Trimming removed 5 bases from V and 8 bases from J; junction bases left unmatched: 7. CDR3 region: CASSFDRGGGYTF. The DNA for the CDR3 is TGTGCCAGTAGTTTCGACAGGGGCGGCGGCTACACCTTC.

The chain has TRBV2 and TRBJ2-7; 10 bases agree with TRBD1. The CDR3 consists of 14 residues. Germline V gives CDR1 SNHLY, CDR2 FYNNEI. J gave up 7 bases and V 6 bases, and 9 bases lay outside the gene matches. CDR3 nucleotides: TGTGCCAGCAGGGGGGACAGGGGAGCTGGGGAGCAGTACTTC. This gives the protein CASRGDRGAGEQYF.

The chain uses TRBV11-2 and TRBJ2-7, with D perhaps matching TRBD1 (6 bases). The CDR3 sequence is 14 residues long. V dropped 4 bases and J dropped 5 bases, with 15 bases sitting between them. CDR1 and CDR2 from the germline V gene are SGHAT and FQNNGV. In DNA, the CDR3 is TGTGCCAGCAGCTCCTCCTGGACAGTTCACGAGCAGTACGTC. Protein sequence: CASSSSWTVHEQYV.

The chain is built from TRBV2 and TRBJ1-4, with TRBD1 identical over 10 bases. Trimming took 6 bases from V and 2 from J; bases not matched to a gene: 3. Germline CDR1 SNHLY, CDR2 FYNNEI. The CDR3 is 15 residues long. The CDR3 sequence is CASRDRGLTNEKLFF. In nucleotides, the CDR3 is TGTGCCAGCAGGGACAGGGGGTTGACTAATGAAAAACTGTTTTTT.

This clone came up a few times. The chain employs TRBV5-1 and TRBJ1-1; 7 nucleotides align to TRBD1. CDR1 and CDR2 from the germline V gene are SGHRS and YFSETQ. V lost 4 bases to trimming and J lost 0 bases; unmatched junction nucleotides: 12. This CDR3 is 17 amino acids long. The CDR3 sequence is CASSLLTGATMNTEAFF. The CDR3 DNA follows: TGCGCCAGCAGCCTTCTCACAGGGGCTACAATGAACACTGAAGCTTTCTTT.

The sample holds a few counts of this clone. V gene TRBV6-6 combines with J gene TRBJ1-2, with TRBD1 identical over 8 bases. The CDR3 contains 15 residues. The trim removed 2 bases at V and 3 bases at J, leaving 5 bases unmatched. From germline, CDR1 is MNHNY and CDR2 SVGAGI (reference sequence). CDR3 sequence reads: CASSYGAGGDYGYTF. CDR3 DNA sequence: TGTGCCAGCAGTTACGGGGCAGGGGGCGACTATGGCTACACCTTC.

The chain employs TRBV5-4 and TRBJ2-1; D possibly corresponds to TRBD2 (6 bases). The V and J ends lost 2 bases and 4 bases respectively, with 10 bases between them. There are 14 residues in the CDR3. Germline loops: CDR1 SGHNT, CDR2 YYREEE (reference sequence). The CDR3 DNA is TGTGCCAGCAGCTTACCGGGAGTGTACAATGAGCAGTTCTTC. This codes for CASSLPGVYNEQFF.

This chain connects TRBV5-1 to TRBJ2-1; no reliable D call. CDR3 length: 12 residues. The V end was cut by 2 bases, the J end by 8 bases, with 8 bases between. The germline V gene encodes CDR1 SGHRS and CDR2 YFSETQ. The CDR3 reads CASSFPTDEQFF. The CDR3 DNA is TGCGCCAGCAGCTTTCCTACCGATGAGCAGTTCTTC. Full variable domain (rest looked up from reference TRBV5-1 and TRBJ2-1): KAGVTQTPRYLIKTRGQQVTLSCSPISGHRSVSWYQQTPGQGLQFLFEYFSETQRNKGNFPGRFSGRQFSNSRSEMNVSTLELGDSALYLCASSFPTDEQFFGPGTRLTVL.

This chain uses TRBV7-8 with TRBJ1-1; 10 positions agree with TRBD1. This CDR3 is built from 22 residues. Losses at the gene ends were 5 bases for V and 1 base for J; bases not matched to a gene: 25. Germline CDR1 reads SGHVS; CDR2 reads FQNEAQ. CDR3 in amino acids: CASSPVGGWGTGVLRSNTEAFF. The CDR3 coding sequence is TGTGCCAGCAGCCCCGTCGGGGGGTGGGGGACAGGGGTCCTTCGCTCGAACACTGAAGCTTTCTTT.

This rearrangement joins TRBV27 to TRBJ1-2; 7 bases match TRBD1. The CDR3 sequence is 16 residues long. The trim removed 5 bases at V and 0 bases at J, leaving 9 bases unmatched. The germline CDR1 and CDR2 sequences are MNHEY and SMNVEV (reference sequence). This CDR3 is CASSPETGWTNYGYTF. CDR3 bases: TGTGCCAGCAGTCCAGAGACAGGGTGGACTAACTATGGCTACACCTTC.

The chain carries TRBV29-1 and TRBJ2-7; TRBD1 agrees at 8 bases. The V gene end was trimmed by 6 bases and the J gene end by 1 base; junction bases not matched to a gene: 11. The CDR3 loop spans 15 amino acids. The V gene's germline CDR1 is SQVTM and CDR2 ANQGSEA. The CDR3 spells CSVRSGTGPSYEQYF. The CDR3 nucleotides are TGCAGCGTGCGCTCCGGGACAGGACCTTCCTACGAGCAGTACTTC.